Following are 29 T cell receptor beta chains from one sample sequenced in a study of metastatic and nonmetastatic thyroid tumors. TCRdb used MiXCR to call clones anew from the PCR reads. The sample contains tens of thousands of clones, approximately 17% of which appear only once. Treatment of any kind had been given to no patient before thyroid surgery. The sequencing input was blood. The receptor set was obtained from a female donor with papillary thyroid cancer or a benign thyroid nodule (not recorded which). Some clones in this sample may be carry-over from other donors' samples.

J is TRBJ2-7 and V is TRBV20-1; D possibly corresponds to TRBD1 (5 bases). Trimming removed 3 bases at V and 6 bases at J, with 12 bases between. Looked up from germline, CDR1 is DFQATT and CDR2 is SNEGSKA (reference sequence). The CDR3 consists of 12 residues. CDR3 region: CSASKDMAEQYF. For the CDR3, the DNA is TGCAGTGCTAGCAAGGACATGGCCGAGCAGTACTTC.

Remarks on this clone: A much larger clone differs by one base, so this may be a read error. J is TRBJ1-1 and V is TRBV6-4; D gene unclear. CDR1 and CDR2 (germline): MRHNA, SNTAGT. CDR3 size: 14 residues. CDR3 sequence (DNA): TGTGCCAGCATTGACTCCGCCACAAACACTGAAGCTTTCTTT. It yields the protein CASIDSATNTEAFF.

The chain joins TRBV2 to TRBJ1-4; 7 bases agree with TRBD1. V trimming: 2 bases; J trimming: 5 bases; junction bases outside the gene matches: 5. The CDR3 has 15 amino acids. Per the germline V gene, CDR1 is SNHLY and CDR2 is FYNNEI. DNA for the CDR3: TGTGCCAGCAGTGAACAGGGGGGGAAGAATGAAAAACTGTTTTTT. It yields the protein CASSEQGGKNEKLFF. Combining the CDR3 with reference TRBV2 and TRBJ1-4 gives the whole variable domain EPEVTQTPSHQVTQMGQEVILRCVPISNHLYFYWYRQILGQKVEFLVSFYNNEISEKSEIFDDQFSVERPDGSNFTLKIRSTKLEDSAMYFCASSEQGGKNEKLFFGSGTQLSVL.

This clone was detected many times. V gene TRBV5-1 combines with J gene TRBJ2-2; 7 bases line up with TRBD1. The ends lost 2 bases at V and 6 bases at J; junction bases unmatched: 1. Germline V CDR1 and CDR2: SGHRS, YFSETQ. This CDR3 has 13 residues. CDR3 region: CASSFTGAGELFF. In DNA form, the CDR3 reads TGCGCCAGCAGCTTCACAGGGGCCGGGGAGCTGTTTTTT.

This clone appeared many times. The CDR3 here is CASSQTTSTDTQYF. Written as DNA, the CDR3 is TGCGCCAGCAGCCAAACCACAAGCACAGATACGCAGTATTTT. V is TRBV4-1 and J is TRBJ2-3; unclear D gene. The CDR3 has 14 amino acids. CDR1 MGHRA and CDR2 YSYEKL come from the germline V gene. Trimming cost V 2 bases and J 0 bases, with 6 bases left between them.

This clone was recorded many times. The V and J genes are TRBV7-2 and TRBJ1-1, with TRBD1 identical over 8 bases. This CDR3 region has 15 residues. The trim removed 7 bases at V and 6 bases at J, leaving 13 bases unmatched. Germline V gene lookup returns CDR1 SGHTA and CDR2 FQGNSA. CDR3 DNA: TGTGCCAGCACCCAGCGGCACAGGGGGAGGTCTGAAGCTTTCTTT. Protein: CASTQRHRGRSEAFF. Drawing the rest from reference TRBV7-2 and TRBJ1-1, the complete variable domain is GAGVSQSPSNKVTEKGKDVELRCDPISGHTALYWYRQSLGQGLEFLIYFQGNSAPDKSGLPSDRFSAERTGGSVSTLTIQRTQQEDSAVYLCASTQRHRGRSEAFFGQGTRLTVV.

This clone was seen repeatedly, ten times or more. The chain uses TRBV7-3 and TRBJ2-7, with TRBD2 identical over 7 bases. Germline CDR1 is SGHTA and CDR2 is FQGTGA. The CDR3 covers 15 residues. Trimming at V came to 5 bases and at J to 2 bases, leaving 9 bases not matched to a gene. DNA for the CDR3: TGTGCCAGCAGCCCGCTTGGCGGGAGCCCCTACGAGCAGTACTTC. Translating gives CASSPLGGSPYEQYF.

The V and J genes are TRBV6-2 or TRBV6-3 and TRBJ2-2; D is ambiguous. V gave up 5 bases and J gave up 14 bases, with 18 bases separating them. CDR1 is MNHEY and CDR2 is SVGEGT in the germline V gene. This CDR3 region has 13 residues. This chain's CDR3 is CASSNDLTGDLFF. The CDR3 DNA follows: TGTGCCAGCAGTAACGACCTTACCGGTGATCTGTTTTTT.

Ten or more counts support this clone. The rearrangement joins TRBV18 to TRBJ2-5; 10 nucleotides match TRBD1. Germline CDR1 KGHSH, CDR2 LQKENI. This CDR3 is built from 14 residues. The junction had 3 bases not matched to a gene; V was cut back by 3 bases and J by 5 bases. The CDR3 coding sequence is TGTGCCAGCTCACCGGGGACAGGGGATGAGACCCAGTACTTC. This gives the protein CASSPGTGDETQYF.

This clone came up many times. The chain employs TRBV20-1 and TRBJ1-5; D ambiguous. CDR3 length: 13 residues. V was clipped by 0 bases and J by 5 bases, with 8 bases between them. Looked up from germline, CDR1 is DFQATT and CDR2 is SNEGSKA (reference sequence). CDR3 in amino acids: CSARDRYYQPQHF. CDR3 DNA: TGCAGTGCTAGAGATAGGTATTATCAGCCCCAGCATTTT.

The rearrangement links TRBV5-1 to TRBJ1-1, with TRBD1 as a possible D gene (5 bases). CDR1 is SGHRS and CDR2 is YFSETQ in the germline V gene. CDR3 length: 16 amino acids. The V end lost 5 bases, the J end lost 4 bases, and 21 bases lay between the germline ends. The CDR3 nucleotides read TGCGCCAGCAGTAAGCAGGGACTAGGTGGGGGCACTGAAGCTTTCTTT. As protein: CASSKQGLGGGTEAFF. The full variable domain, in which reference TRBV5-1 and TRBJ1-1 provide the parts outside the CDR3, is KAGVTQTPRYLIKTRGQQVTLSCSPISGHRSVSWYQQTPGQGLQFLFEYFSETQRNKGNFPGRFSGRQFSNSRSEMNVSTLELGDSALYLCASSKQGLGGGTEAFFGQGTRLTVV.

This clone occurred many times. The V gene is TRBV27, the J gene TRBJ2-2; 12 positions agree with TRBD2. This CDR3 region has 17 residues. Losses at the gene ends were 6 bases for V and 4 bases for J; bases not matched to a gene: 9. CDR1 is MNHEY, CDR2 SMNVEV, per germline (reference sequence). Written as DNA, the CDR3 is TGTGCCAGCAGCCCCTTCGCGACTAGCGGGAGCACCGGGGAGCTGTTTTTT. Encoded protein: CASSPFATSGSTGELFF.

Many counts were recorded for this clone. The chain joins TRBV3-1 to TRBJ2-1; 9 bases fit TRBD1. This CDR3 contains 15 residues. Trimming removed 1 base from V and 8 bases from J; junction bases left unmatched: 6. Germline CDR1 LGHDT, CDR2 YNNKEL (reference sequence). The chain's CDR3 is CASSQGGTGNDEQFF. CDR3 coding DNA: TGTGCCAGCAGCCAAGGGGGGACAGGGAACGATGAGCAGTTCTTC.

This clone has at least ten counts. The V and J genes are TRBV4-1 and TRBJ2-7, with 9 bases aligning to TRBD1. There are 19 residues in the CDR3. Looked up from germline, CDR1 is MGHRA and CDR2 is YSYEKL. The trim removed 3 bases at V and 4 bases at J, leaving 19 bases unmatched. CDR3 DNA: TGCGCCAGCAGCCAGGCACCGGGACAGGGTATGGGTCCGAAGTACGAGCAGTACTTC. This translates into CASSQAPGQGMGPKYEQYF.

This clone was recorded at least ten times. The CDR3 DNA is TGTGCCAGCAGCTCACGAGGAGGGCCATCGTCCACAGATACGCAGTATTTT. Amino acid sequence: CASSSRGGPSSTDTQYF. This sequence joins TRBV7-8 and TRBJ2-3; a weak D match, TRBD2 (6 bases). Germline V gene lookup returns CDR1 SGHVS and CDR2 FQNEAQ. CDR3 length: 17 residues. Trimming took 4 bases from V and 2 from J, leaving 19 bases between them.

This clone was recorded many times. The chain uses TRBV4-1 and TRBJ2-7, with 9 bases matching TRBD1. The CDR3 has 15 amino acids. Germline V gene sequence: CDR1 MGHRA, CDR2 YSYEKL. V was pared by 0 bases and J by 4 bases, with 4 bases of the junction left unmatched. The CDR3: CASSQDAGTGYEQYF. DNA for the CDR3: TGCGCCAGCAGCCAAGATGCCGGGACAGGGTACGAGCAGTACTTC.

DNA for the CDR3: TGCAGTGCCATTAGCGGGATCTACAATGAGCAGTTCTTC. It specifies CSAISGIYNEQFF. The J gene is TRBJ2-1, the V gene TRBV20-1, with 8 bases fitting TRBD2. CDR1 DFQATT and CDR2 SNEGSKA come from the germline V gene (reference sequence). The ends lost 6 bases at V and 3 bases at J; junction bases unmatched: 4. The CDR3 totals 13 residues.

This clone was detected only a few times. CDR3 nucleotide sequence: TGTGCCAGCAGTTCCCTGGGGGACCCGGTCAACACTGAAGCTTTCTTT. Its translation: CASSSLGDPVNTEAFF. This chain links TRBV27 with TRBJ1-1, with D possibly being TRBD1 (5 bases). V lost 4 bases to trimming and J lost 2 bases, with 17 bases between them. Germline V gene lookup returns CDR1 MNHEY and CDR2 SMNVEV (reference sequence). The CDR3 runs to 16 residues.

This clone was counted a few times. Since a much larger clone is just one base distant, this may be a read error. The chain couples TRBV13 to TRBJ2-5; TRBD1 matches 9 bases. Germline V gene sequence: CDR1 PRHDT, CDR2 FYEKMQ (reference sequence). V was clipped by 8 bases and J by 4 bases; unmatched bases: 11. This CDR3 has 15 residues. The CDR3 DNA follows: TGTGCCAGCGGTCCCCCGGGGACAGGGACAGAGACCCAGTACTTC. Its translation: CASGPPGTGTETQYF.

This clone showed up many times. The sample contains more than one DNA sequence encoding this CDR3. The genes are TRBV19 and TRBJ2-1, with no clear D. V lost 5 bases to trimming and J lost 6 bases, with 5 bases between them. This CDR3 has 11 amino acids. Germline assignment: CDR1 LNHDA and CDR2 SQIVND (reference sequence). CDR3 nucleotides: TGTGCCAGTAGTGGACGCAATGAGCAGTTCTTC. Amino acids: CASSGRNEQFF.

This clone was detected many times. The chain employs TRBV19 and TRBJ2-7; D is unresolved. The germline V gene has CDR1 LNHDA and CDR2 SQIVND (reference sequence). The V and J ends lost 4 bases and 2 bases respectively, with 3 bases between them. The CDR3 has 11 residues. CDR3 sequence: CASSNAYEQYF. The CDR3 region has the DNA TGTGCCAGTAGTAACGCCTACGAGCAGTACTTC.

This clone was counted many times. J is TRBJ2-1 and V is TRBV20-1, with 10 bases identical to TRBD2. CDR3 length: 14 residues. Trimming took 5 bases from V and 4 from J; bases not matched to a gene: 5. The germline CDR1 and CDR2 sequences are DFQATT and SNEGSKA (reference sequence). Here the CDR3 reads CSAPRTSGYNEQFF. The CDR3 coding sequence is TGCAGTGCTCCGAGGACTAGCGGTTACAATGAGCAGTTCTTC.

A remark on this clone: As the CDR3 is not closed by the conserved phenylalanine or tryptophan, this likely results from a read error. The chain has TRBV24-1 and TRBJ2-7; D is perhaps TRBD2 (6 bases). With 1 base removed from V and 0 bases from J, the gap between germline ends came to 15 bases. Germline lookup yields CDR1 KGHDR and CDR2 SFDVKD. This CDR3 has 17 residues. CDR3 protein: CATSDLADGGPSYEQYS. Here the CDR3 DNA reads TGTGCCACCAGTGATTTAGCGGACGGGGGTCCCTCCTACGAGCAGTACTCC.

This clone came up a few times. This CDR3 reads CASSGSGSTYNEQFF. The CDR3 DNA follows: TGTGCCAGCAGTGGTAGCGGGAGCACCTACAATGAGCAGTTCTTC. The V gene is TRBV6-1, the J gene TRBJ2-1; 9 bases match TRBD2. The V segment lost 4 bases and the J segment 2 bases; nucleotides outside the gene matches: 3. Looked up from germline, CDR1 is MNHNS and CDR2 is SASEGT. The CDR3 totals 15 residues.

This clone is classed as medium-sized (0.01 to 0.1%). V and J are TRBV30 and TRBJ1-1, with D unclear. In germline, CDR1 is GTSNPN, CDR2 SVGIG (reference sequence). The V end lost 2 bases, the J end lost 1 base, and 11 bases lay between the germline ends. The CDR3 spans 14 residues. The CDR3: CAWSPDGRNTEAFF. Here the CDR3 DNA reads TGTGCCTGGAGTCCCGACGGCCGGAACACTGAAGCTTTCTTT. Filled out from reference TRBV30 and TRBJ1-1, the complete variable domain reads SQTIHQWPATLVQPVGSPLSLECTVEGTSNPNLYWYRQAAGRGLQLLFYSVGIGQISSEVPQNLSASRPQDRQFILSSKKLLLSDSGFYLCAWSPDGRNTEAFFGQGTRLTVV.

The chain has TRBV20-1 and TRBJ2-3; D possibly corresponds to TRBD2 (5 bases). Trimming stripped 4 bases from V and 14 bases from J, with 28 bases between. The CDR3 runs to 15 residues. The germline gives CDR1 DFQATT, CDR2 SNEGSKA (reference sequence). The CDR3 loop is CSATAEAHRYARRYF. The CDR3 nucleotides read TGCAGTGCTACAGCGGAAGCCCACAGATACGCCCGGAGGTATTTT.

This clone was counted ten times or more. The V call is TRBV20-1, the J call TRBJ2-1; the D is unclear. V lost 3 bases and J lost 9, with 12 bases in between. CDR1 is DFQATT, CDR2 SNEGSKA, per germline (reference sequence). The CDR3 contains 12 residues. This CDR3 is CSARGRRAEQFF. As DNA, the CDR3 is TGCAGTGCTAGGGGTCGGAGAGCTGAGCAGTTCTTC.

The chain couples TRBV5-1 to TRBJ2-1; weak D call: TRBD1 (5 bases). The CDR3 extends over 16 amino acids. Looked up from germline, CDR1 is SGHRS and CDR2 is YFSETQ. V lost 4 bases and J 16 bases, leaving 30 bases between the germline ends. The CDR3 DNA is TGCGCCAGCAGCCCGGAACAGGTGACGCGCTCGAATGAGTATTTCTTC. Amino acid sequence: CASSPEQVTRSNEYFF. Drawing the rest from reference TRBV5-1 and TRBJ2-1, the complete variable domain is KAGVTQTPRYLIKTRGQQVTLSCSPISGHRSVSWYQQTPGQGLQFLFEYFSETQRNKGNFPGRFSGRQFSNSRSEMNVSTLELGDSALYLCASSPEQVTRSNEYFFGPGTRLTVL.

In this sample, this clone turned up many times. This chain connects TRBV2 to TRBJ1-1, with 7 bases that match TRBD1. The CDR3 is 12 residues long. Germline lookup yields CDR1 SNHLY and CDR2 FYNNEI. Germline trimming cut 8 bases from V and 3 bases from J; bases unmatched to any gene: 3. The CDR3 protein is CASDDRDTEAFF. The DNA of the CDR3 is TGTGCCAGCGACGACAGGGACACTGAAGCTTTCTTT.